The 22 T cell receptor beta chains below were found in one sample sequenced in a study of radiotherapy plus CTLA-4 blockade in lung cancer. The assay was immunoSEQ multiplex PCR, and TCRdb's table has in-frame clones only and misses some. Of more than 90,000 clones in the sample, around 90% were seen once. This specimen consisted of peripheral blood, obtained from a patient treated with radiotherapy plus ipilimumab. All receptors come from a human donor with non-small cell lung cancer that progressed on radiotherapy plus ipilimumab.

This sequence joins TRBV18 and TRBJ1-2; 8 bases map to TRBD1. The CDR3 runs to 16 residues. The germline gives CDR1 KGHSH, CDR2 LQKENI. V gave up 6 bases and J gave up 2 bases; unmatched junction bases: 11. The CDR3 region has the DNA TGTGCCAGCTCCCTTACAGGGGGGGTAGAGAACTATGGCTACACCTTC. Amino acid sequence: CASSLTGGVENYGYTF.

CDR3 in amino acids: CASSQHDEQFF. CDR3 nucleotide sequence: TGTGCCAGCAGCCAGCATGATGAGCAGTTCTTC. The chain uses TRBV11-3 and TRBJ2-1; D gene unclear. Germline assignment: CDR1 SGHNT and CDR2 YENEEA. The CDR3 length is 11 residues. The V and J ends lost 5 bases and 8 bases respectively, with 7 bases between them.

The chain recombines TRBV27 with TRBJ1-5; D ambiguous. V lost 4 bases to trimming and J lost 4 bases, with 11 bases between them. CDR1 MNHEY and CDR2 SMNVEV come from the germline V gene (reference sequence). The CDR3 runs 14 residues. The DNA of the CDR3 is TGTGCCAGCAGTTCCAGACGGGGAAATCAGCCCCAGCATTTT. This sequence encodes CASSSRRGNQPQHF.

This chain links TRBV19 with TRBJ2-3; D uncertain. This CDR3 comprises 15 residues. Germline V gives CDR1 LNHDA, CDR2 SQIVND (reference sequence). V dropped 1 base and J dropped 0 bases, with 8 bases sitting between them. The CDR3 spells CASSIGGSSTDTQYF. CDR3 sequence (DNA): TGTGCCAGTAGTATAGGTGGCTCTAGCACAGATACGCAGTATTTT.

V is TRBV19 and J is TRBJ2-2; D might be TRBD1 (7 bases). The V gene lost 6 bases and the J gene lost 3 bases, with 14 bases spanning the gap. The CDR3 covers 15 residues. Looked up from germline, CDR1 is LNHDA and CDR2 is SQIVND (reference sequence). CDR3 DNA sequence: TGTGCCAGTAGAGGCCAGGGGGACTACACCGGGGAGCTGTTTTTT. Amino acids: CASRGQGDYTGELFF.

The rearrangement links TRBV2 to TRBJ1-5; D not certain. The CDR3 is made up of 13 amino acids. Trimming took 3 bases from V and 5 from J, leaving 8 bases between them. Germline CDR1 is SNHLY and CDR2 is FYNNEI. CDR3 in DNA: TGTGCCAGCAGTGACGGGGTTTATCAGCCCCAGCATTTT. It specifies CASSDGVYQPQHF.

V and J are TRBV13 and TRBJ2-2; D ambiguous. CDR1 is PRHDT, CDR2 FYEKMQ, per germline (reference sequence). This CDR3 has 17 amino acids. Trimming removed 7 bases from V and 0 bases from J, with 18 bases in between. In nucleotides, the CDR3 is TGTGCCAGCACCCCACGGTTTTCCTCACCGAACACCGGGGAGCTGTTTTTT. Its protein product is CASTPRFSSPNTGELFF.

The chain is built from TRBV25-1 and TRBJ1-2, with TRBD1 matching over 12 bases. CDR1 and CDR2 (germline): MGHDK, SYGVNS. Trimming at V came to 4 bases and at J to 6 bases, leaving 9 bases not matched to a gene. This CDR3 is built from 16 residues. CDR3 nucleotide sequence: TGTGCCAGCAGTGTTCAAGGGACAGGGGGCACACATGGCTACACCTTC. Translated, it gives CASSVQGTGGTHGYTF.

CDR3 sequence (DNA): TGTGCCAGCAGGCCGGGACTAGCGGGTGTCTACGAGCAGTACTTC. Protein product: CASRPGLAGVYEQYF. J is TRBJ2-7 and V is TRBV6-5; 12 bases fit TRBD2. CDR1 MNHEY and CDR2 SVGAGI come from the germline V gene. J gave up 3 bases and V 6 bases, and 6 bases lay outside the gene matches. The CDR3 is made up of 15 amino acids.

The rearrangement links TRBV19 to TRBJ2-3; 7 positions match TRBD2. CDR3 length equals 15 residues. Germline CDR1 is LNHDA and CDR2 is SQIVND (reference sequence). After removal of 6 bases from V and 0 bases from J, the junction contained 6 bases not matched to a gene. The CDR3 sequence is CASSPGGGSTDTQYF. As DNA, the CDR3 is TGTGCCAGTAGCCCGGGGGGAGGAAGCACAGATACGCAGTATTTT.

The chain joins TRBV5-1 to TRBJ2-2; 8 nucleotides match TRBD2. J lost 4 bases, V lost 1 base, and 3 bases had no gene match. Germline loops: CDR1 SGHRS, CDR2 YFSETQ. The CDR3 length is 15 residues. DNA of the CDR3: TGCGCCAGCAGCTTGCTGACTAGCGTCACCGGGGAGCTGTTTTTT. Protein: CASSLLTSVTGELFF.

This clone was seen once. The V and J genes are TRBV25-1 and TRBJ1-2, with a weak D call TRBD1 (6 bases). The V and J ends lost 4 bases and 8 bases respectively, with 14 bases between them. Germline V CDR1 and CDR2: MGHDK, SYGVNS. The CDR3 sequence is 13 residues long. The CDR3 region is CASSVRDRSGYTF. The CDR3 DNA follows: TGTGCCAGCAGTGTCCGAGACAGGTCGGGCTACACCTTC.

The chain recombines TRBV4-2 with TRBJ1-1; 9 bases are a match to TRBD1. Germline trimming cut 1 base from V and 10 bases from J; bases unmatched to any gene: 4. The length of the CDR3 is 13 residues. Germline V lookup: CDR1 LGHNA, CDR2 YNFKEQ. The DNA of the CDR3 is TGTGCCAGCAGCCAAGGAGGACAGGGGAGAGCTTTCTTT. Encoded protein: CASSQGGQGRAFF.

The genes are TRBV19 and TRBJ2-3, with D unresolved. The ends were cut back, 7 bases at V and 1 base at J, with 15 bases in the middle. Germline CDR1 is LNHDA and CDR2 is SQIVND (reference sequence). The CDR3 covers 15 residues. The CDR3 reads CASNGRWQGTDTQYF. CDR3 nucleotide sequence: TGTGCCAGTAATGGCCGATGGCAGGGCACAGATACGCAGTATTTT. The variable domain in full, completed from reference TRBV19 and TRBJ2-3, reads DGGITQSPKYLFRKEGQNVTLSCEQNLNHDAMYWYRQDPGQGLRLIYYSQIVNDFQKGDIAEGYSVSREKKESFPLTVTSAQKNPTAFYLCASNGRWQGTDTQYFGPGTRLTVL.

The genes are TRBV5-1 and TRBJ2-1, with D perhaps matching TRBD2 (6 bases). The CDR3 totals 13 residues. Germline V gene data show CDR1 as SGHRS and CDR2 as YFSETQ. V lost 2 bases, J lost 7 bases, and 10 bases lay in between. DNA for the CDR3: TGCGCCAGCAGCTTCGGGACTCTAAATGAGCAGTTCTTC. Translating it yields CASSFGTLNEQFF.

The J gene is TRBJ1-5, the V gene TRBV19; D perhaps matches TRBD1 (6 bases). The CDR3 is 15 amino acids. V gave up 2 bases and J gave up 5 bases, with 13 bases separating them. Per germline, CDR1 LNHDA and CDR2 SQIVND (reference sequence). The CDR3 DNA sequence: TGTGCCAGTAGTATAAAGTTGACAGGTCATCAGCCCCAGCATTTT. It is translated as CASSIKLTGHQPQHF.

The chain recombines TRBV5-1 with TRBJ2-7; D remains ambiguous. The CDR3 spans 13 residues. Trimming cost V 4 bases and J 2 bases, with 10 bases left between them. Germline lookup yields CDR1 SGHRS and CDR2 YFSETQ. The CDR3 loop is CASSRVEAYEQYF. Here the CDR3 DNA reads TGCGCCAGCAGCCGAGTCGAAGCCTACGAGCAGTACTTC.

This clone has only one observation. The J gene is TRBJ1-5, the V gene TRBV27; 7 nucleotides match TRBD1. After removal of 8 bases from V and 1 base from J, the junction contained 5 bases not matched to a gene. The CDR3 runs 14 residues. Germline lookup yields CDR1 MNHEY and CDR2 SMNVEV (reference sequence). CDR3 protein: CASGIQGSNQPQHF. The DNA for the CDR3 is TGTGCCAGCGGAATACAGGGGAGCAATCAGCCCCAGCATTTT.

The J gene is TRBJ2-7, the V gene TRBV6-5; 8 bases fit TRBD1. V gave up 3 bases and J gave up 0 bases; unmatched junction bases: 4. Germline loops: CDR1 MNHEY, CDR2 SVGAGI. The CDR3 runs to 15 residues. CDR3 loop: CASSYGDRRSYEQYF. In DNA, the CDR3 is TGTGCCAGCAGTTATGGGGACAGGCGCTCCTACGAGCAGTACTTC.

The genes are TRBV11-2 and TRBJ2-5; D not resolved. The CDR3 contains 15 residues. Trimming cost V 5 bases and J 2 bases, with 15 bases left between them. Germline V lookup: CDR1 SGHAT, CDR2 FQNNGV. For the CDR3, the DNA is TGTGCCAGCAGCCCCCGACATGACGCACAAGAGACCCAGTACTTC. Amino acids: CASSPRHDAQETQYF.

This chain joins TRBV27 and TRBJ1-5; 7 nucleotides align to TRBD1. The CDR3 consists of 17 residues. Trimming removed 5 bases from V and 0 bases from J; junction bases left unmatched: 10. Per the germline V gene, CDR1 is MNHEY and CDR2 is SMNVEV (reference sequence). CDR3 sequence reads: CASSGRGGTFSNQPQHF. For the CDR3, the DNA is TGTGCCAGCAGTGGCCGAGGGGGCACCTTTAGCAATCAGCCCCAGCATTTT.

V and J are TRBV6-5 and TRBJ2-7; D is unresolved. Trimming cost V 4 bases and J 4 bases, with 14 bases left between them. The CDR3 runs to 14 residues. Germline V gives CDR1 MNHEY, CDR2 SVGAGI. The CDR3 region has the DNA TGTGCCAGCAGTTCCGCCCACTCAACATACGAGCAGTACTTC. Its protein is CASSSAHSTYEQYF.